One T cell receptor (beta chain) is described in this entry. Its antigen is not identified. This entry comes from a study of beta chain features in type 1 diabetes. Study conclusions and caveats: With patients and controls alike, PCR might favor shorter templates to an equal degree. There was a moderate but significant shortening of TCRB CDR3s in all four CD4+ subsets of Type 1 diabetes patients.

Investigators reverse transcribed all isolated RNA, so they sequenced expressed TCRB transcripts. Sequenced by immunoSEQ multiplex PCR; TCRdb stores in-frame clones only, minus some. In the table there are roughly 250,000 clones, over 20% of which are singletons. Germline V gives CDR1 MGHDK, CDR2 SYGVNS. The CDR3 totals 15 residues. V lost 2 bases and J lost 5, with 12 bases in between. The sequenced sample consisted of naive CD4+ T cells from blood. The receptor was derived from a woman aged 40 to 49 with type 1 diabetes. The chain has TRBV25-1 and TRBJ1-4, with D perhaps matching TRBD1 (5 bases). Here the CDR3 reads CASSERIRGNEKLFF. As DNA, the CDR3 is TGTGCCAGCAGTGAAAGGATCCGGGGGAATGAAAAACTGTTTTTT.